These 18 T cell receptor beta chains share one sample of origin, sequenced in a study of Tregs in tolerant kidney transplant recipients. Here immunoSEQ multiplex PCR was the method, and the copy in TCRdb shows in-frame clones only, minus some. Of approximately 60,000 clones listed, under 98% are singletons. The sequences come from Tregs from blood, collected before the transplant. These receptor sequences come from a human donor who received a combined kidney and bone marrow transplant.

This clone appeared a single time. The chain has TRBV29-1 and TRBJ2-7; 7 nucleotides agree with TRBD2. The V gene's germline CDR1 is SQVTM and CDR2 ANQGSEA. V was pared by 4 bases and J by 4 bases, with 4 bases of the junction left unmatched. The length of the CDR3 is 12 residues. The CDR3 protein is CSVGGGSYEQYF. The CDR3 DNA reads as TGCAGCGTTGGGGGCGGGAGTTACGAGCAGTACTTC.

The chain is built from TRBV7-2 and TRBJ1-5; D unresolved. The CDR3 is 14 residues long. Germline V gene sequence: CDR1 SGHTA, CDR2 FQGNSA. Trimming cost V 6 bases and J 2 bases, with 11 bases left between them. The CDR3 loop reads CASRHPGGNQPQHF. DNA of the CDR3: TGTGCCAGCAGACACCCAGGCGGCAATCAGCCCCAGCATTTT. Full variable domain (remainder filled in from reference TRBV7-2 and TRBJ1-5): GAGVSQSPSNKVTEKGKDVELRCDPISGHTALYWYRQSLGQGLEFLIYFQGNSAPDKSGLPSDRFSAERTGGSVSTLTIQRTQQEDSAVYLCASRHPGGNQPQHFGDGTRLSIL.

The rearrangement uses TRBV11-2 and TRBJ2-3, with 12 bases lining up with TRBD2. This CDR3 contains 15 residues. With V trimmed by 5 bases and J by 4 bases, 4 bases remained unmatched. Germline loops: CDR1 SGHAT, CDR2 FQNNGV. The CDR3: CASSQGLAGSDTQYF. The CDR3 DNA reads TGTGCCAGCAGCCAAGGACTAGCGGGATCAGATACGCAGTATTTT.

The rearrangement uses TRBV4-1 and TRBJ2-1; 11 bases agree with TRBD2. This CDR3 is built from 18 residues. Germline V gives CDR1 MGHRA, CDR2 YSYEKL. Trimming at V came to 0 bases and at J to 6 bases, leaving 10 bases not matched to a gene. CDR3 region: CASSQDDQIAGGPNEQFF. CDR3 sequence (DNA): TGCGCCAGCAGCCAAGACGACCAGATAGCGGGAGGGCCCAATGAGCAGTTCTTC.

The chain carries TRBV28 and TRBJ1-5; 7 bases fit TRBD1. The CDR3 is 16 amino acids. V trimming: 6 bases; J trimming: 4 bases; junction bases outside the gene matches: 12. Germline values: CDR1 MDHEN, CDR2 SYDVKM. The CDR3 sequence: CASRPRRFRGNQPQHF. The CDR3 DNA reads TGTGCCAGCAGACCCCGTCGGTTCAGGGGGAATCAGCCCCAGCATTTT.

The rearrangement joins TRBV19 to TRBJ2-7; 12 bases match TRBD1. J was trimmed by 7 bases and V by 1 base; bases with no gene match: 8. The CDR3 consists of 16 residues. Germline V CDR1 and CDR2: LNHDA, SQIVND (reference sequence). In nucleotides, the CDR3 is TGTGCCAGTAGTATAGGCCACGGGACAGGGGGCAGGGAGCAGTACTTC. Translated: CASSIGHGTGGREQYF.

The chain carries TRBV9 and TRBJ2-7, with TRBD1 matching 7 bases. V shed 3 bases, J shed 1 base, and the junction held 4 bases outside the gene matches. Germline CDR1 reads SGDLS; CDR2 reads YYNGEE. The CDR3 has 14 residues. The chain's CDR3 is CASSAPGQSYEQYF. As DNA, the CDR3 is TGTGCCAGCAGCGCCCCGGGACAGTCCTACGAGCAGTACTTC.

The CDR3 spells CASSTRQGSSYNEQFF. DNA for the CDR3: TGTGCCAGCAGTACTAGACAGGGGAGCTCCTACAATGAGCAGTTCTTC. V is TRBV27 and J is TRBJ2-1; 8 bases are a match to TRBD1. Germline V CDR1 and CDR2: MNHEY, SMNVEV (reference sequence). V shed 5 bases, J shed 0 bases, and the junction held 6 bases outside the gene matches. The CDR3 is 16 amino acids.

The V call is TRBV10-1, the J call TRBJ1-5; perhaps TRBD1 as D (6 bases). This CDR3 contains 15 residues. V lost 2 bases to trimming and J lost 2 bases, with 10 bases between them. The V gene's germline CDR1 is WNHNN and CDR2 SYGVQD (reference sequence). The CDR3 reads CASSEADSGNQPQHF. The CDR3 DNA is TGCGCCAGCAGTGAGGCGGACAGCGGCAATCAGCCCCAGCATTTT.

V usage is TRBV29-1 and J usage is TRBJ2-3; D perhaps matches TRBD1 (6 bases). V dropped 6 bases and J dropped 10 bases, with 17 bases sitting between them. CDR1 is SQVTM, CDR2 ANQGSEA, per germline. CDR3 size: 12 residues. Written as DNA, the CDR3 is TGCAGCGTCCAATCCACAGGGTTGGCGCAGTATTTT. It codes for CSVQSTGLAQYF.

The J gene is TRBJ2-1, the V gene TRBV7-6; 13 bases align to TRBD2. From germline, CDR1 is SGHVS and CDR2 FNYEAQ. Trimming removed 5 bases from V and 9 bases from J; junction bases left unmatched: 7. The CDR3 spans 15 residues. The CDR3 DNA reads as TGTGCCAGCAGCCTCAGGACTAGCGGGAGTGGTGAGCAGTTCTTC. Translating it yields CASSLRTSGSGEQFF. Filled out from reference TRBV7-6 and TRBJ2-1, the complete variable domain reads GAGVSQSPRYKVTKRGQDVALRCDPISGHVSLYWYRQALGQGPEFLTYFNYEAQQDKSGLPNDRFSAERPEGSISTLTIQRTEQRDSAMYRCASSLRTSGSGEQFFGPGTRLTVL.

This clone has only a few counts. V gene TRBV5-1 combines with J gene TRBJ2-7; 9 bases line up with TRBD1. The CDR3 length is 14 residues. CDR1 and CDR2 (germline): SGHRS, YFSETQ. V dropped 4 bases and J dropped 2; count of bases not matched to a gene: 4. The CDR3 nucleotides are TGCGCCAGCAGCCCCAGACAGGGGGCCTACGAGCAGTACTTC. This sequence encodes CASSPRQGAYEQYF.

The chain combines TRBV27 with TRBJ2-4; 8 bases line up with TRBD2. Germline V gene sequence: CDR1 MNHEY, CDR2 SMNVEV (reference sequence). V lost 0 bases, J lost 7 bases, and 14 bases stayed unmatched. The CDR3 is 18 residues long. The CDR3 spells CASSLSPVLSGVGNIQYF. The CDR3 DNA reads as TGTGCCAGCAGTTTATCACCCGTCCTTAGCGGGGTCGGTAACATTCAGTACTTC.

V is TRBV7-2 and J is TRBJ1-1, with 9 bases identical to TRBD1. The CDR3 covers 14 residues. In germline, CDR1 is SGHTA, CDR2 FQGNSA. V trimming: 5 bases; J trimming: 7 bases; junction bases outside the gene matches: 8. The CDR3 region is CASSKYGQGLEAFF. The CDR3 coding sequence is TGTGCCAGCAGCAAATACGGACAGGGGCTTGAAGCTTTCTTT.

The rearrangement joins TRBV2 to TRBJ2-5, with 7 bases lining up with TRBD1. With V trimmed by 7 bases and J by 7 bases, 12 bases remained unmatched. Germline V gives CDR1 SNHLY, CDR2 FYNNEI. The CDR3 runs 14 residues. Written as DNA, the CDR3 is TGTGCCAGCATAGGGAGAGGGGGCTTAGGGACCCAGTACTTC. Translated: CASIGRGGLGTQYF.

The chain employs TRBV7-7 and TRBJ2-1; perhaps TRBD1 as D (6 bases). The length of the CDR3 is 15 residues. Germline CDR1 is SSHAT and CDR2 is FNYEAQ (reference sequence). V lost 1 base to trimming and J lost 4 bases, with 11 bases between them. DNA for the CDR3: TGTGCCAGCAGCTTAGAAGACAGGAATTACAATGAGCAGTTCTTC. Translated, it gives CASSLEDRNYNEQFF.

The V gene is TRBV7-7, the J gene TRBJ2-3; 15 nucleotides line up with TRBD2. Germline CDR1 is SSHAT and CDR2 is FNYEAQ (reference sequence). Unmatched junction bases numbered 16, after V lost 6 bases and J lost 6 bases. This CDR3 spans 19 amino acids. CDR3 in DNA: TGTGCCAGCAGTTCGTGGACTAGCGGGGGGGCCGGAGTGATGGATACGCAGTATTTT. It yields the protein CASSSWTSGGAGVMDTQYF.

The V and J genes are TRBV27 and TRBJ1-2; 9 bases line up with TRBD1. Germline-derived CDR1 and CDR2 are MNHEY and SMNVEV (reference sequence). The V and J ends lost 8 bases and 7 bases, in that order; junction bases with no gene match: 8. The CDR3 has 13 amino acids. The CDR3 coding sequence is TGTGCCAGCGGAAGACAGGGGGTAGGTGGCTACACCTTC. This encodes CASGRQGVGGYTF.